One sample yielded the 7 T cell receptor beta chains listed below, sequenced in a study of cytomegalovirus exposure and HLA in healthy donors. PCR primers comprised 60 Vbeta and 13 Jbeta primers. Sequencing used immunoSEQ multiplex PCR; TCRdb keeps in-frame clones, though not all of them. The sample consists of 200,000 to 250,000 clones, roughly three quarters of them appearing once. Sample: PBMCs. The source of these receptors is a man aged 50-59 years in good health and CMV-seronegative.

This clone showed up just a few times. The chain joins TRBV7-9 to TRBJ1-1; TRBD1 is a possible D gene (6 bases). CDR1 is SEHNR, CDR2 FQNEAQ, per germline (reference sequence). The CDR3 length is 16 residues. Trimming shortened V by 6 bases and J by 0 bases, and 17 bases separated the two germline ends. CDR3 residues: CASRRDTNVMNTEAFF. The DNA for the CDR3 is TGTGCCAGCAGACGGGACACTAACGTTATGAACACTGAAGCTTTCTTT.

The rearrangement links TRBV30 to TRBJ1-5, with 9 bases that match TRBD1. Germline CDR1 GTSNPN, CDR2 SVGIG (reference sequence). This CDR3 has 15 residues. Germline trimming cut 2 bases from V and 3 bases from J; bases unmatched to any gene: 5. The CDR3 spells CAWSPRDRANQPQHF. The CDR3 nucleotides read TGTGCCTGGAGTCCAAGGGACAGGGCCAATCAGCCCCAGCATTTT.

This clone has only a few counts. The rearrangement uses TRBV18 and TRBJ2-7; no clear D. V gave up 4 bases and J gave up 2 bases, with 3 bases separating them. The CDR3 spans 11 residues. Germline V CDR1 and CDR2: KGHSH, LQKENI. The CDR3 is CASSRAYEQYF. For the CDR3, the DNA is TGTGCCAGCTCACGCGCCTACGAGCAGTACTTC.

The gene calls are TRBV6-5 and TRBJ1-2, with D uncertain. This CDR3 has 13 residues. Deletions cut 6 bases from V and 5 bases from J, with 13 bases between. CDR1 and CDR2 from the germline V gene are MNHEY and SVGAGI. Written as DNA, the CDR3 is TGTGCCAGCAGCGATGTGTTACTGTATGGCTACACCTTC. It encodes CASSDVLLYGYTF.

The V call is TRBV7-6, the J call TRBJ1-5; 8 nucleotides agree with TRBD1. Germline CDR1 is SGHVS and CDR2 is FNYEAQ. This CDR3 has 14 residues. V dropped 6 bases and J dropped 11; count of bases not matched to a gene: 12. CDR3 residues: CASSSGQEGTAQHF. CDR3 nucleotide sequence: TGTGCCAGCAGTTCGGGACAGGAGGGGACGGCCCAGCATTTT.

As regards this clone: Within the sample, other DNA sequences also encode this same CDR3. V gene TRBV5-1 combines with J gene TRBJ2-2, with unresolved D. This CDR3 has 14 residues. V was trimmed by 3 bases and J by 0 bases, leaving 6 bases between them. The germline V gene encodes CDR1 SGHRS and CDR2 YFSETQ. In DNA, the CDR3 is TGCGCCAGCAGCTCAGGCTCGAACACCGGGGAGCTGTTTTTT. Its translation is CASSSGSNTGELFF.

The CDR3 protein is CASSSETGNGYTF. CDR3 in DNA: TGTGCCAGCAGCTCCGAAACAGGGAACGGCTACACCTTC. This chain links TRBV5-5 with TRBJ1-2; D is perhaps TRBD1 (6 bases). CDR3 length: 13 amino acids. Trimming removed 3 bases from V and 8 bases from J, with 14 bases in between. Germline V gene data show CDR1 as SGHKS and CDR2 as YYEKEE (reference sequence). Combining the CDR3 with reference TRBV5-5 and TRBJ1-2 gives the whole variable domain DAGVTQSPTHLIKTRGQQVTLRCSPISGHKSVSWYQQVLGQGPQFIFQYYEKEERGRGNFPDRFSARQFPNYSSELNVNALLLGDSALYLCASSSETGNGYTFGSGTRLTVV.